These 10 T cell receptor beta chains came from one sample sequenced in a study of control samples from healthy donors and cancer patients. The assay was immunoSEQ multiplex PCR, and TCRdb's table has in-frame clones only and misses some. The sample yields about 75,000 clones, more than 80% seen once. Sequences were obtained from blood. The receptors come from a man aged 45-65 years in good health.

This clone occurred once. This chain links TRBV2 with TRBJ2-7; a weak D match, TRBD2 (6 bases). The CDR3 runs to 14 residues. Germline values: CDR1 SNHLY, CDR2 FYNNEI. With 11 bases removed from V and 0 bases from J, the gap between germline ends came to 17 bases. CDR3 in DNA: TGTGCCGGGTCGGGGAGGCGGTCCTCCTACGAGCAGTACTTC. Protein product: CAGSGRRSSYEQYF.

This chain joins TRBV30 and TRBJ1-5, with 8 bases matching TRBD1. This CDR3 comprises 14 residues. The V segment lost 0 bases and the J segment 7 bases; nucleotides outside the gene matches: 5. Germline V lookup: CDR1 GTSNPN, CDR2 SVGIG (reference sequence). The CDR3 DNA reads as TGTGCCTGGAGTGTACTGGCAGGGGGCCAGCCCCAGCATTTT. Its translation is CAWSVLAGGQPQHF.

The sample holds one count of this clone. This sequence joins TRBV18 and TRBJ1-1; 7 bases fit TRBD1. The CDR3 runs 15 residues. Germline CDR1 and CDR2: KGHSH and LQKENI. Germline trimming cut 1 base from V and 2 bases from J; bases unmatched to any gene: 4. The CDR3 sequence is CASSPQGALNTEAFF. DNA for the CDR3: TGTGCCAGCTCACCACAGGGGGCCTTAAACACTGAAGCTTTCTTT.

The chain joins TRBV5-1 to TRBJ1-1, with no clear D. The germline V gene encodes CDR1 SGHRS and CDR2 YFSETQ. The ends were cut back, 0 bases at V and 2 bases at J, with 8 bases in the middle. CDR3 size: 14 residues. The CDR3 spells CASSLGGGNTEAFF. The CDR3 bases are TGCGCCAGCAGCTTGGGGGGAGGAAACACTGAAGCTTTCTTT.

This clone was seen once. This chain joins TRBV10-3 and TRBJ2-3; D might be TRBD2 (7 bases). The CDR3 has 15 residues. Germline V lookup: CDR1 ENHRY, CDR2 SYGVKD. V was trimmed by 3 bases and J by 2 bases, leaving 12 bases between them. The CDR3 sequence: CAISEGGVITDTQYF. CDR3 coding DNA: TGTGCCATCAGTGAAGGGGGGGTCATCACAGATACGCAGTATTTT.

This clone has a single count. The genes are TRBV14 and TRBJ2-1; TRBD2 matches at 8 bases. Germline CDR1 and CDR2: SGHDN and FVKESK. This CDR3 is built from 17 residues. V lost 4 bases and J lost 0; bases outside the gene matches: 8. The CDR3: CASSLRLAPSSYNEQFF. CDR3 nucleotides: TGTGCCAGCAGCCTCCGACTAGCGCCGAGCTCCTACAATGAGCAGTTCTTC.

The V gene is TRBV4-3, the J gene TRBJ2-4; maybe TRBD2 (7 bases). The V and J ends lost 1 base and 8 bases respectively, with 18 bases between them. CDR3 length equals 16 residues. Germline V gene data show CDR1 as LGHNA and CDR2 as YSLEER. CDR3 bases: TGCGCCAGCAGCCAAGTCCTAGGGGGGGCGCAGGACATTCAGTACTTC. It translates to CASSQVLGGAQDIQYF.

This sequence joins TRBV28 and TRBJ2-1; the D is unclear. CDR3 size: 15 residues. Trimming left V 4 bases short and J 6 bases short, with 16 bases between. Germline V lookup: CDR1 MDHEN, CDR2 SYDVKM. DNA of the CDR3: TGTGCCAGCAGTTATTCAATGGGCCCAGTCAATGAGCAGTTCTTC. This encodes CASSYSMGPVNEQFF.

The rearrangement joins TRBV7-2 to TRBJ2-7; 8 nucleotides agree with TRBD1. The CDR3 sequence is 14 residues long. V was clipped by 4 bases and J by 4 bases; unmatched bases: 6. Per the germline V gene, CDR1 is SGHTA and CDR2 is FQGNSA. This CDR3 reads CASSSGTGTYEQYF. DNA of the CDR3: TGTGCCAGCAGCTCCGGGACAGGAACATACGAGCAGTACTTC.

The chain couples TRBV5-4 to TRBJ1-1, with D unresolved. V lost 0 bases and J lost 2, with 5 bases in between. The germline gives CDR1 SGHNT, CDR2 YYREEE (reference sequence). The CDR3 sequence is 13 residues long. This CDR3 reads CASSLETNTEAFF. The CDR3 DNA reads as TGTGCCAGCAGCTTGGAGACTAACACTGAAGCTTTCTTT.